Listed below are T cell receptor beta chains from one sample, sequenced in a study of read filtering for tumor transcriptome and immune sequencing. TCRdb reprocessed the reads with MiXCR, giving one entry per CDR3 protein. The repertoire has about 130,000 distinct CDR3 sequences, roughly 13% of them found once; the top ten carry 9.5% to 12%. The specimen sequenced was a population of CD138-negative cells sorted from bone marrow. These receptor sequences come from a donor over 35 with multiple myeloma. The CDR3 runs from the conserved cysteine through the conserved F or W. A D gene is named only where the DNA matches it firmly. Size tells how often a clone was seen (once, few, many) or the class of an expanded clone, and some rows leave it out.

clone_size j_call d_call v_call cdr3_aa cdr3_nt
NA TRBJ2-1 NA TRBV5-4 CASSLDFISSCNEQFF TGTGCCAGCAGCTTGGATTTCATCAGCTCCTGCAATGAGCAGTTCTTC
many TRBJ2-1 TRBD2 TRBV5-5 CASSLLKTGGQFF TGTGCCAGCAGCCTCCTTAAGACGGGAGGGCAGTTCTTC
few TRBJ2-3 NA TRBV20-1 CSAEGADTQYF TGCAGTGCAGAGGGCGCAGATACGCAGTATTTT
many TRBJ2-3 NA TRBV12-3/TRBV12-4 CASSLALPSDTQYF TGTGCCAGCAGTTTAGCGCTCCCGTCAGATACGCAGTATTTT
many TRBJ1-1 NA TRBV24-1 CATSDLAQEGTEAFF TGTGCCACCAGTGATTTGGCTCAGGAGGGTACTGAAGCTTTCTTT
NA TRBJ1-2 NA TRBV7-9 CASSVTATENDYTF TGTGCCAGCAGTGTCACCGCGACAGAGAATGACTACACCTTC
many TRBJ2-5 TRBD2 TRBV7-2 CASSLMPGGETQYF TGTGCCAGCAGCTTAATGCCGGGAGGAGAGACCCAGTACTTC
many TRBJ2-3 NA TRBV24-1 CATSDLLSGTDTQYF TGTGCCACCAGTGACCTGCTTTCGGGCACGGATACGCAGTATTTT
many TRBJ1-1 NA TRBV12-3/TRBV12-4 CASSLMGPNTEAFF TGTGCCAGCAGTTTAATGGGGCCGAACACTGAAGCTTTCTTT
many TRBJ2-7 NA TRBV6-5 CASKDPPGEQYF TGTGCCAGCAAGGACCCTCCGGGGGAGCAGTACTTC
many TRBJ2-7 NA TRBV20-1 CSASPGLASRYSYEQYF TGCAGTGCTAGCCCTGGGCTAGCGAGCCGCTATTCCTACGAGCAGTACTTC
many TRBJ2-1 TRBD2 TRBV4-2 CASSQDLASGGIEQFF TGTGCCAGCAGCCAAGATTTGGCTAGCGGGGGGATTGAGCAGTTCTTC
few TRBJ2-3 TRBD2 TRBV20-1 CSARDLETSRSTDTQYF TGCAGTGCTAGAGATCTGGAGACTAGCAGATCCACAGATACGCAGTATTTT
many TRBJ2-1 TRBD1 TRBV5-8 CASSLVMAGGWNEQFF TGTGCCAGCAGCTTGGTCATGGCAGGGGGTTGGAATGAGCAGTTCTTC
many TRBJ2-1 NA TRBV20-1 CSAVRILLASYNEQFF TGCAGTGCTGTACGGATTTTACTAGCATCCTACAATGAGCAGTTCTTC
NA TRBJ2-3 TRBD2 TRBV7-2 CASSASGGVTDTQYF TGTGCCAGCAGCGCCAGCGGGGGGGTGACAGATACGCAGTATTTT
many TRBJ1-4 NA TRBV5-5 CASSSVNAEKLFF TGTGCCAGCAGCTCTGTAAACGCCGAAAAACTGTTTTTT
NA TRBJ2-2 TRBD1 TRBV20-1 CSAVRQGSTGELLF TGCAGTGCTGTTAGACAGGGTAGCACCGGGGAGCTGCTTTTT
many TRBJ2-5 NA TRBV2 CASSGGSGVRETQYF TGTGCCAGCAGTGGGGGTTCCGGGGTGCGAGAGACCCAGTACTTC
many TRBJ2-5 NA TRBV6-1 CASSDSGRGRETQYF TGTGCCAGCAGTGATTCCGGCAGGGGTCGGGAGACCCAGTACTTC
many TRBJ1-1 NA TRBV5-1 CASSLGGTERTAEAFF TGCGCCAGCAGCTTGGGGGGGACGGAGCGTACGGCTGAAGCTTTCTTT
many TRBJ2-3 NA TRBV7-2 CASSWGTERTDTQYF TGTGCCAGCAGCTGGGGGACGGAACGCACAGATACGCAGTATTTT
NA TRBJ2-7 NA TRBV23-1 CAQFRGVYEQYF TGCGCCCAGTTCCGGGGAGTGTACGAGCAGTACTTC
many TRBJ2-1 TRBD2 TRBV7-9 CASSPGTSGGSSYNEQFF TGTGCCAGCAGCCCCGGGACTAGCGGGGGGTCCTCCTACAATGAGCAGTTCTTC
many TRBJ2-5 NA TRBV19 CASSPRGMETQYF TGTGCCAGTAGCCCCCGAGGGATGGAGACCCAGTACTTC
NA TRBJ2-5 TRBD2 TRBV7-3 CASCLTGGRVETQYF TGTGCCAGCTGCTTAACAGGCGGGAGGGTCGAGACCCAGTACTTC
NA TRBJ2-2 TRBD1 TRBV7-9 CASSLEGQGSPTGELFF TGTGCCAGCAGCTTAGAGGGACAGGGGAGCCCCACCGGGGAGCTGTTTTTT
many TRBJ2-3 TRBD2 TRBV27 CASSPYSRLAATDTQYF TGTGCCAGCAGTCCATACAGTAGACTAGCGGCTACAGATACGCAGTATTTT
many TRBJ2-3 NA TRBV5-1 CASSFRTELTDTQYF TGCGCCAGCAGCTTCCGGACAGAACTGACAGATACGCAGTATTTT
many TRBJ1-1 NA TRBV3-1 CASSQPGASTEAFF TGTGCCAGCAGCCAACCAGGGGCGAGCACTGAAGCTTTCTTT
many TRBJ1-1 TRBD1 TRBV20-1 CSASGTGNTEAFF TGCAGTGCTTCCGGGACAGGGAACACTGAAGCTTTCTTT
many TRBJ2-1 NA TRBV24-1 CATSDTSGPEPYNEQFF TGTGCCACCAGTGATACCTCGGGGCCCGAGCCCTACAATGAGCAGTTCTTC
many TRBJ2-7 TRBD2 TRBV7-2 CASSPSAGGPYELYF TGTGCCAGCAGTCCCTCGGCGGGAGGGCCATACGAGCTGTACTTC
many TRBJ2-7 NA TRBV20-1 CSARGVRGRPYEQYF TGCAGTGCTAGAGGGGTAAGGGGGAGACCCTACGAGCAGTACTTC
NA TRBJ1-5 NA TRBV19 CASSILGGSNQPRHF TGTGCCAGTAGTATTTTGGGGGGAAGCAATCAGCCCCGGCATTTT
many TRBJ2-7 NA TRBV4-1 CASSQDALDEQYF TGCGCCAGCAGCCAAGATGCTCTGGACGAGCAGTACTTC
many TRBJ2-7 TRBD1 TRBV7-2 CASSPYRGRPYEQYF TGTGCCAGCAGCCCGTACAGGGGGCGCCCCTACGAGCAGTACTTC
NA TRBJ1-5 NA TRBV20-1 CSAREKGPQHF TGCAGTGCTAGAGAGAAGGGGCCCCAGCATTTT
many TRBJ2-7 TRBD2 TRBV5-1 CASSGLAGVGYEQYF TGCGCCAGCAGCGGACTAGCGGGAGTAGGCTACGAGCAGTACTTC
many TRBJ2-2 NA TRBV20-1 CSARGQNTGELFF TGCAGTGCTAGAGGACAGAACACCGGGGAGCTGTTTTTT
many TRBJ2-2 NA TRBV6-1 CASIPGTNTGELFF TGTGCCAGCATCCCGGGGACGAACACCGGGGAGCTGTTTTTT
many TRBJ2-2 NA TRBV9 CASSVGGIGELFF TGTGCCAGCAGCGTTGGTGGGATCGGGGAGCTGTTTTTT
many TRBJ2-6 NA TRBV24-1 CATSDSRAPSSGANVLTF TGTGCCACCAGTGATTCCAGGGCTCCCAGCTCTGGGGCCAACGTCCTGACTTTC
many TRBJ1-4 NA TRBV6-1 CASRATGTLNEKLFF TGTGCCAGCAGGGCCACCGGGACACTCAATGAAAAACTGTTTTTT
many TRBJ2-1 NA TRBV5-6 CASSLVGSNEQFF TGTGCCAGCAGCTTGGTCGGGAGTAATGAGCAGTTCTTC
many TRBJ2-3 NA TRBV2 CASSVVGPSTDTQYF TGTGCCAGCAGTGTGGTTGGCCCAAGCACAGATACGCAGTATTTT